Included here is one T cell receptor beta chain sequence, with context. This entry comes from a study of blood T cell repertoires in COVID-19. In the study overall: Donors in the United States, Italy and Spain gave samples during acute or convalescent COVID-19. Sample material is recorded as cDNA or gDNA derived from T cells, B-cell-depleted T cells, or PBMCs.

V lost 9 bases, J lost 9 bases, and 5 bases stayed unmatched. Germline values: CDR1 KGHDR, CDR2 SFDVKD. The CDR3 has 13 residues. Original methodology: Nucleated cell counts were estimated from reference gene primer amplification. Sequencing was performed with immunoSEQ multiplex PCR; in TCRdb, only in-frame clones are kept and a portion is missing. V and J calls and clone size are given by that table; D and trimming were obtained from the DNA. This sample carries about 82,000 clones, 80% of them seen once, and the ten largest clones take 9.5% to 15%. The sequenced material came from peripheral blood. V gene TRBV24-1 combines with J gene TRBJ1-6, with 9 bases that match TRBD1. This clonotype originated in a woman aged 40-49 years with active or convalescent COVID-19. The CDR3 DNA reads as TGTGCCACCCAGGGACAGGGTAGTTCACCCCTCCACTTT. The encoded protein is CATQGQGSSPLHF.